Following are 8 T cell receptor beta chains from one sample sequenced in a study of blood T cells in healthy people across ages. Together with a sample-barcoded 5' primer, a J-beta primer mix was included in a second PCR lasting roughly 6 to 12 cycles. One entry per CDR3 protein results from TCRdb running MiXCR on the 5' RACE reads. The sample yields more than 1,400,000 distinct CDR3 sequences, about 43% seen once. Specimen: blood. The receptors were gathered from a woman aged 18 to 35 in good health.

This clonotype was detected a few times. The CDR3 DNA is TGTGCCAGCAGCTCCTCCCTTCTGGGACTAGCGGGGGGGCACCTTAGCACAGATACGCAGTATTTT. Translation gives CASSSSLLGLAGGHLSTDTQYF. The chain carries TRBV11-2 and TRBJ2-3; TRBD2 matches 16 bases. J was trimmed by 0 bases and V by 4 bases; bases with no gene match: 16. CDR1 is SGHAT, CDR2 FQNNGV, per germline. There are 22 residues in the CDR3.

Only a few counts were recorded for this clonotype. The rearrangement joins TRBV7-3 to TRBJ2-3, with a possible D match to TRBD1 (7 bases). Germline CDR1 is SGHTA and CDR2 is FQGTGA. Trimming shortened V by 4 bases and J by 5 bases, and 10 bases separated the two germline ends. The CDR3 extends over 13 amino acids. CDR3: CASSSQGGDTQYF. The DNA of the CDR3 is TGTGCCAGCAGCTCCCAGGGGGGAGATACGCAGTATTTT.

This chain uses TRBV4-1 with TRBJ2-1; 10 nucleotides line up with TRBD1. The CDR3 loop spans 15 amino acids. The ends lost 0 bases at V and 7 bases at J; junction bases unmatched: 3. Germline V gene sequence: CDR1 MGHRA, CDR2 YSYEKL. The CDR3 DNA is TGCGCCAGCAGCCAAGAAGGGACAGGGGTGAATGAGCAGTTCTTC. It specifies CASSQEGTGVNEQFF.

This clonotype was detected only a few times. The CDR3 sequence is CSANLRGQPQETQYF. In DNA, the CDR3 is TGCAGTGCCAATCTCAGGGGGCAACCGCAAGAGACCCAGTACTTC. The V gene is TRBV20-1, the J gene TRBJ2-5; 8 positions match TRBD1. J gave up 2 bases and V 6 bases, and 11 bases lay outside the gene matches. The CDR3 totals 15 residues. Germline V gene data show CDR1 as DFQATT and CDR2 as SNEGSKA (reference sequence).

This chain uses TRBV3-1 with TRBJ2-4; D call uncertain. The CDR3 contains 13 residues. Germline V gene sequence: CDR1 LGHDT, CDR2 YNNKEL (reference sequence). V was shortened by 0 bases and J by 13 bases, with 13 bases between the two germline ends. The CDR3 reads CASSQDLGLPQYF. The CDR3 DNA reads as TGTGCCAGCAGCCAAGATTTGGGTTTACCCCAGTACTTC.

The chain links TRBV28 to TRBJ1-5, with 9 bases that match TRBD1. Germline V gene lookup returns CDR1 MDHEN and CDR2 SYDVKM. V shed 7 bases and J 2 bases; nucleotides not matched to a gene: 12. This CDR3 spans 17 amino acids. CDR3 bases: TGTGCCAGCAACGTTCCGACAGGGGGGATGGGCAATCAGCCCCAGCATTTT. Protein product: CASNVPTGGMGNQPQHF.

There are a few counts of this clonotype. The chain has TRBV5-1 and TRBJ2-5, with D perhaps being TRBD1 or TRBD2 (5 bases each). Germline V CDR1 and CDR2: SGHRS, YFSETQ. The length of the CDR3 is 14 residues. V lost 3 bases and J 4 bases, leaving 13 bases between the germline ends. The CDR3 reads CASSWAVGVETQYF. The CDR3, as DNA: TGCGCCAGCAGCTGGGCTGTGGGGGTAGAGACCCAGTACTTC.

This clonotype was picked up a small number of times. The chain has TRBV7-8 and TRBJ2-1; a possible D gene is TRBD2 (5 bases). From germline, CDR1 is SGHVS and CDR2 FQNEAQ. V was trimmed by 1 base and J by 2 bases, leaving 9 bases between them. This CDR3 is built from 15 residues. In DNA, the CDR3 is TGTGCCAGCAGCTTAGAGGTAGCGACCTACAATGAGCAGTTCTTC. It specifies CASSLEVATYNEQFF.